The 26 T cell receptor beta chains reported below all come from one sample, sequenced in a study of CD4 T cells in relation to SARS-CoV-2 and coronaviruses. Here immunoSEQ multiplex PCR was the method, and the copy in TCRdb shows in-frame clones only, minus some. In the table there are about 12,000 clones, more than 55% of which are singletons. No antigen is known for these receptors. The unexposed donors gave CD4+ T cells in about 2011-2019, prior to COVID-19. After roughly ten days of culture, CD4+ T cells were isolated. The source material was CD4+ T cells from PBMCs, cultured in vitro. These receptors all stem from a human donor in good health.

CDR3 sequence: CASSLTTGAYEQYF. CDR3 DNA sequence: TGTGCCAGCAGCCTTACAACCGGGGCCTACGAGCAGTACTTC. The V call is TRBV28, the J call TRBJ2-7; D is perhaps TRBD2 (5 bases). The CDR3 is made up of 14 amino acids. Germline CDR1 reads MDHEN; CDR2 reads SYDVKM. The germline V and J ends were trimmed by 6 bases and 2 bases, with 14 bases remaining between them.

This clone was seen more than once but under ten times. The V call is TRBV5-6, the J call TRBJ1-4, with D possibly matching TRBD1 (5 bases). There are 14 residues in the CDR3. V was trimmed by 1 base and J by 8 bases, leaving 12 bases between them. Germline V gene lookup returns CDR1 SGHDT and CDR2 YYEEEE. CDR3 in amino acids: CASSLTAGREKLFF. The CDR3 DNA follows: TGTGCCAGCAGCTTGACGGCGGGACGAGAAAAACTGTTTTTT. The full variable domain, its missing parts supplied by reference TRBV5-6 and TRBJ1-4, is DAGVTQSPTHLIKTRGQQVTLRCSPKSGHDTVSWYQQALGQGPQFIFQYYEEEERQRGNFPDRFSGHQFPNYSSELNVNALLLGDSALYLCASSLTAGREKLFFGSGTQLSVL.

This clone was observed a few times. The rearrangement joins TRBV11-2 to TRBJ2-1, with 11 bases aligning to TRBD2. CDR3 length: 15 residues. The germline V gene encodes CDR1 SGHAT and CDR2 FQNNGV. V shed 4 bases, J shed 3 bases, and the junction held 2 bases outside the gene matches. The CDR3 DNA reads as TGTGCCAGCAGCTGGGGACTAGCGGTCTACAATGAGCAGTTCTTC. It translates to CASSWGLAVYNEQFF.

The chain carries TRBV6-5 and TRBJ2-7; 10 bases fit TRBD2. This CDR3 has 15 amino acids. The junction had 5 bases not matched to a gene; V was cut back by 6 bases and J by 0 bases. The germline CDR1 and CDR2 sequences are MNHEY and SVGAGI. This CDR3 is CASSLSGRSSYEQYF. The CDR3 DNA reads TGTGCCAGCAGCCTTAGCGGGAGGAGCTCCTACGAGCAGTACTTC.

The chain combines TRBV7-8 with TRBJ2-1; no reliable D call. Trimming cost V 2 bases and J 3 bases, with 14 bases left between them. The CDR3 sequence is 16 residues long. CDR1 and CDR2 (germline): SGHVS, FQNEAQ. In DNA form, the CDR3 reads TGTGCCAGCAGCTTAATTTGGGGATTTGGCTACAATGAGCAGTTCTTC. Protein product: CASSLIWGFGYNEQFF.

The chain uses TRBV28 and TRBJ1-3, with D hard to call. Germline values: CDR1 MDHEN, CDR2 SYDVKM. V lost 5 bases and J 0 bases, leaving 11 bases between the germline ends. The CDR3 consists of 15 residues. The CDR3 reads CASSGPRSSGNTIYF. CDR3 sequence (DNA): TGTGCCAGCAGTGGTCCAAGATCCTCTGGAAACACCATATATTTT.

The chain employs TRBV3-1 (or the pseudogene TRBV3-2) and TRBJ2-2; no clear D gene. Trimming removed 6 bases from V and 4 bases from J, with 6 bases in between. The germline V gene encodes CDR1 LGHDT and CDR2 YNNKEL (reference sequence). The CDR3 is 12 amino acids. This chain's CDR3 is CASRISTGELFF. CDR3 bases: TGTGCCAGCAGGATAAGCACCGGGGAGCTGTTTTTT.

This chain joins TRBV3-1 (or the pseudogene TRBV3-2) and TRBJ1-5; perhaps TRBD1 as D (6 bases). Trimming took off 0 bases at V and 2 bases at J, with 11 bases between the two ends. The germline gives CDR1 LGHDT, CDR2 YNNKEL (reference sequence). The CDR3 covers 16 residues. CDR3 amino acids: CASSQEGGFGNQPQHF. DNA for the CDR3: TGTGCCAGCAGCCAAGAGGGGGGCTTTGGCAATCAGCCCCAGCATTTT.

This clone is a singleton in its sample. The chain has TRBV18 and TRBJ1-6; TRBD1 agrees at 9 bases. From germline, CDR1 is KGHSH and CDR2 LQKENI. CDR3 length: 14 residues. V lost 3 bases, J lost 7 bases, and 1 base stayed unmatched. CDR3 sequence: CASSPGQGNSPLHF. As DNA, the CDR3 is TGTGCCAGCTCACCGGGACAGGGAAATTCACCCCTCCACTTT.

This rearrangement joins TRBV3-1 (or the pseudogene TRBV3-2) to TRBJ2-5; TRBD2 is a possible D gene (5 bases). The CDR3 has 12 amino acids. Trimming took off 11 bases at V and 5 bases at J, with 15 bases between the two ends. Germline V gene lookup returns CDR1 LGHDT and CDR2 YNNKEL (reference sequence). CDR3 in DNA: TGTGCCGCCGGCGGGCCAATGGAGACCCAGTACTTC. As protein: CAAGGPMETQYF.

J is TRBJ2-3 and V is TRBV27; possibly TRBD1 for D (5 bases). The CDR3 has 15 residues. Germline V lookup: CDR1 MNHEY, CDR2 SMNVEV (reference sequence). The V gene lost 3 bases and the J gene lost 2 bases, with 12 bases spanning the gap. CDR3: CASSFRAGPTDTQYF. The CDR3 DNA sequence: TGTGCCAGCAGTTTTCGGGCAGGGCCCACAGATACGCAGTATTTT.

The CDR3 DNA follows: TGTGCCAGCAGTGAAGGCCCGTGGAAAGGACTAGCCCCTCGGGACGCTACGCAGTATTTT. Translating it yields CASSEGPWKGLAPRDATQYF. V is TRBV6-4 and J is TRBJ2-3; the match to TRBD2 covers 8 bases. The CDR3 contains 20 residues. Germline V gene lookup returns CDR1 MRHNA and CDR2 SNTAGT. Trimming took 3 bases from V and 8 from J; bases not matched to a gene: 25.

This clone was detected a few times. The rearrangement joins TRBV5-5 to TRBJ1-2; TRBD1 agrees at 7 bases. CDR1 and CDR2 from the germline V gene are SGHKS and YYEKEE (reference sequence). The CDR3 spans 15 residues. With V trimmed by 2 bases and J by 5 bases, 9 bases remained unmatched. CDR3 sequence (DNA): TGTGCCAGCAGCTTAGGGGGACAGATTATTTATGGCTACACCTTC. Translating it yields CASSLGGQIIYGYTF.

The chain links TRBV6-4 to TRBJ2-6, with no clear D. V shed 0 bases and J shed 0 bases, with 6 bases lying between them. Germline V CDR1 and CDR2: MRHNA, SNTAGT. This CDR3 spans 16 amino acids. The CDR3 sequence: CASSDSDVSGANVLTF. CDR3 sequence (DNA): TGTGCCAGCAGTGACTCGGACGTCTCTGGGGCCAACGTCCTGACTTTC.

V usage is TRBV28 and J usage is TRBJ2-7, with 11 nucleotides matching TRBD2. V was clipped by 5 bases and J by 1 base; unmatched bases: 4. From germline, CDR1 is MDHEN and CDR2 SYDVKM. This CDR3 has 15 residues. The CDR3 DNA follows: TGTGCCAGCAGTCTAGCGGGAGGACTTTCCTACGAGCAGTACTTC. Protein: CASSLAGGLSYEQYF. The full variable domain, in which reference TRBV28 and TRBJ2-7 provide the parts outside the CDR3, is DVKVTQSSRYLVKRTGEKVFLECVQDMDHENMFWYRQDPGLGLRLIYFSYDVKMKEKGDIPEGYSVSREKKERFSLILESASTNQTSMYLCASSLAGGLSYEQYFGPGTRLTVT.

V and J are TRBV28 and TRBJ2-1; TRBD1 or TRBD2 may be the D gene (5 bases each). V lost 6 bases and J 10 bases, leaving 19 bases between the germline ends. The CDR3 sequence is 14 residues long. Germline CDR1 MDHEN, CDR2 SYDVKM. Here the CDR3 DNA reads TGTGCCAGCAGACCCGGGACGGATATCAGCGAGCAGTTCTTC. Its translation is CASRPGTDISEQFF.

This clone was seen a single time. V gene TRBV28 combines with J gene TRBJ2-7; weak D call: TRBD1 (6 bases). This CDR3 has 15 amino acids. CDR1 is MDHEN, CDR2 SYDVKM, per germline. Trimming removed 6 bases at V and 1 base at J, with 16 bases between. DNA of the CDR3: TGTGCCAGCAGACCGACAGGTTTTAATTCCTACGAGCAGTACTTC. It encodes CASRPTGFNSYEQYF.

The chain uses TRBV7-2 and TRBJ2-7, with unresolved D. Trimming took 0 bases from V and 0 from J, leaving 15 bases between them. Germline assignment: CDR1 SGHTA and CDR2 FQGNSA. The CDR3 loop spans 17 amino acids. In DNA form, the CDR3 reads TGTGCCAGCAGCTTAGCGCCAGTGACGGCGAGCTCCTACGAGCAGTACTTC. Residues: CASSLAPVTASSYEQYF.

This chain joins TRBV6-5 and TRBJ2-7; D not certain. This CDR3 contains 12 residues. Trimming shortened V by 9 bases and J by 1 base, and 10 bases separated the two germline ends. Germline V gene sequence: CDR1 MNHEY, CDR2 SVGAGI. The CDR3 coding sequence is TGTGCCAGTTCCCGATCGTCCTACGAGCAGTACTTC. Translation gives CASSRSSYEQYF.

This sequence joins TRBV2 and TRBJ1-1; D gene unclear. V was shortened by 3 bases and J by 5 bases, with 10 bases between the two germline ends. CDR1 and CDR2 from the germline V gene are SNHLY and FYNNEI. The length of the CDR3 is 13 residues. CDR3 DNA sequence: TGTGCCAGCAGTGACGGGTTTATAACTGAAGCTTTCTTT. Translating gives CASSDGFITEAFF.

This rearrangement joins TRBV2 to TRBJ1-1; a weak D match, TRBD1 (5 bases). Per the germline V gene, CDR1 is SNHLY and CDR2 is FYNNEI. The CDR3 extends over 12 amino acids. Trimming left V 4 bases short and J 11 bases short, with 14 bases between. Here the CDR3 DNA reads TGTGCCAGCAGTGCTCCGGGGGTAAATGCTTTCTTT. Residues: CASSAPGVNAFF.

The V gene is TRBV9, the J gene TRBJ1-1, with a weak D call TRBD1 (5 bases). The germline V and J ends were trimmed by 5 bases and 2 bases, with 16 bases remaining between them. The CDR3 has 15 amino acids. The germline V gene encodes CDR1 SGDLS and CDR2 YYNGEE. The CDR3 nucleotides read TGTGCCAGCAGGGCCGGGGGGACCCCCAACACTGAAGCTTTCTTT. Amino acids: CASRAGGTPNTEAFF.

The chain links TRBV7-2 to TRBJ2-1; possible D gene TRBD1, 6 bases. Trimming stripped 1 base from V and 8 bases from J, with 15 bases between. The germline CDR1 and CDR2 sequences are SGHTA and FQGNSA. This CDR3 comprises 15 residues. CDR3 DNA sequence: TGTGCCAGCAGCTTAGGGGACATAGGGTATCATGAGCAGTTCTTC. Its protein product is CASSLGDIGYHEQFF.

The chain couples TRBV21-1 to TRBJ2-3; the table's D call, TRBD2, was not checked against the DNA. TRBV21-1 is classified as a pseudogene. The CDR3 has 16 amino acids. Here the CDR3 reads CASSKVVQRPTDTQYF. DNA for the CDR3: TGTGCCAGCAGCAAAGTTGTTCAGCGGCCCACAGATACGCAGTATTTT.

The rearrangement uses TRBV7-9 and TRBJ2-3, with a weak D call TRBD1 (5 bases). Germline V gene data show CDR1 as SEHNR and CDR2 as FQNEAQ (reference sequence). Between the trimmed V and J ends, which lost 5 bases and 0 bases, there was a span of 15 bases. The CDR3 sequence is 16 residues long. CDR3 bases: TGTGCCAGCAGCATCGGACAAGCCCCTAGCACAGATACGCAGTATTTT. Residues: CASSIGQAPSTDTQYF. Using reference TRBV7-9 and TRBJ2-3 for the parts outside the CDR3, the full variable domain is DTGVSQNPRHKITKRGQNVTFRCDPISEHNRLYWYRQTLGQGPEFLTYFQNEAQLEKSRLLSDRFSAERPKGSFSTLEIQRTEQGDSAMYLCASSIGQAPSTDTQYFGPGTRLTVL.

V gene TRBV9 combines with J gene TRBJ2-2; D gene ambiguous. There are 16 residues in the CDR3. V was pared by 0 bases and J by 3 bases, with 12 bases between. Germline CDR1 SGDLS, CDR2 YYNGEE. The CDR3 DNA reads as TGTGCCAGCAGCGTAGGAGAAGGGTACGACACCGGGGAGCTGTTTTTT. Residues: CASSVGEGYDTGELFF.